This entry features one TCR beta chain sequence. The data derive from a study of blood T cell repertoires in COVID-19. The germline gives CDR1 SNHLY, CDR2 FYNNEI. J gave up 11 bases and V 6 bases, and 11 bases lay outside the gene matches. The CDR3 consists of 14 residues. In the source study's methods: By means of reference gene primer amplification, nucleated cell counts were estimated. Here immunoSEQ multiplex PCR was the method, and the copy in TCRdb shows in-frame clones only, minus some. V and J calls and clone size come straight from that table; D and trimming were deduced from the DNA. In the table there are tens of thousands of clones, approximately 79% of which are singletons.

This clonotype was obtained from a human donor in a cohort sampled during active COVID-19. This chain links TRBV2 with TRBJ1-4; 8 bases map to TRBD1. The specimen sequenced was peripheral blood. The CDR3 reads CASRLTGDNAKLFF. The CDR3 DNA follows: TGTGCCAGCAGGCTGACAGGGGACAACGCCAAACTGTTTTTT.